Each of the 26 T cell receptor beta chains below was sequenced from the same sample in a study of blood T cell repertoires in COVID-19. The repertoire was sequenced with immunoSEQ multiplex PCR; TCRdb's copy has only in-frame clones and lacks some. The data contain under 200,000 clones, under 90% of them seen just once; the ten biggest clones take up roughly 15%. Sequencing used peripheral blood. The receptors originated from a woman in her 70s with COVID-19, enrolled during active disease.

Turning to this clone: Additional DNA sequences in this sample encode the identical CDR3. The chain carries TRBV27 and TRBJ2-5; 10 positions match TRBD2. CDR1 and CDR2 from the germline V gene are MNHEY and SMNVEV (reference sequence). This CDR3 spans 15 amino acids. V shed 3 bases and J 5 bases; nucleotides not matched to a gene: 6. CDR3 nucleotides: TGTGCCAGCAGTTTCAAGCGGGAGGGCTGGGAGACCCAGTACTTC. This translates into CASSFKREGWETQYF.

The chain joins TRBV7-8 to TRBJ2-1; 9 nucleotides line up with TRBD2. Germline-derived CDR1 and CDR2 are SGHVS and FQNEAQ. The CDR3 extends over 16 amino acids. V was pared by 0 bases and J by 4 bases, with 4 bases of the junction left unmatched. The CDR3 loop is CASSLAWAGGYNEQFF. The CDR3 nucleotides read TGTGCCAGCAGCTTAGCTTGGGCGGGAGGGTACAATGAGCAGTTCTTC. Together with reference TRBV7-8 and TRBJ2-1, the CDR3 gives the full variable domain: GAGVSQSPRYKVAKRGQDVALRCDPISGHVSLFWYQQALGQGPEFLTYFQNEAQLDKSGLPSDRFFAERPEGSVSTLKIQRTQQEDSAVYLCASSLAWAGGYNEQFFGPGTRLTVL.

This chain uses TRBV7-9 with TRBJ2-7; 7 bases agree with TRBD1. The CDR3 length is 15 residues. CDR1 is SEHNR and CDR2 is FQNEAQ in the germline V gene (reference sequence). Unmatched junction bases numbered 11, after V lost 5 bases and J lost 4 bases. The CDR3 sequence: CASSPLLGQQYEQYF. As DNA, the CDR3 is TGTGCCAGCAGCCCCTTGTTGGGACAGCAATACGAGCAGTACTTC. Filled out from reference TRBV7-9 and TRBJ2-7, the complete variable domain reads DTGVSQNPRHKITKRGQNVTFRCDPISEHNRLYWYRQTLGQGPEFLTYFQNEAQLEKSRLLSDRFSAERPKGSFSTLEIQRTEQGDSAMYLCASSPLLGQQYEQYFGPGTRLTVT.

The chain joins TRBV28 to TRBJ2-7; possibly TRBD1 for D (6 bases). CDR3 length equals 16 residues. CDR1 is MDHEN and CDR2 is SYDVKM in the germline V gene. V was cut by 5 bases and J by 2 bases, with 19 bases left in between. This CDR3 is CASSPQPGTPPYEQYF. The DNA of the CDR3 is TGTGCCAGCAGTCCGCAACCCGGGACACCTCCCTACGAGCAGTACTTC.

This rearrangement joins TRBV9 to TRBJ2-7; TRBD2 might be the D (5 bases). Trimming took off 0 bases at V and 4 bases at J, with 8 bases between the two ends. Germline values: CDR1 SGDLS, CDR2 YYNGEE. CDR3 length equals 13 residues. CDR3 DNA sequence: TGTGCCAGCAGCGTAGATCCGGGGTACGAGCAGTACTTC. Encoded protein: CASSVDPGYEQYF.

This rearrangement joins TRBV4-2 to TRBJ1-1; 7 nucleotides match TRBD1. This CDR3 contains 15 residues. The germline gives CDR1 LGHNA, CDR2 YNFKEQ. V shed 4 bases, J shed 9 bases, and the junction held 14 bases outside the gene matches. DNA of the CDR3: TGTGCCAGCAGCCCCCCTTATGGGACAGAAACCCAAGCTTTCTTT. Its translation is CASSPPYGTETQAFF.

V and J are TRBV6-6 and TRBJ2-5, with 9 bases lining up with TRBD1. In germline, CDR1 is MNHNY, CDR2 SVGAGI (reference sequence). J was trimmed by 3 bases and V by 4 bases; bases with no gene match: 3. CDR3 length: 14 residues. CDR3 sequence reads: CASSFRQGEETQYF. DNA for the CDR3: TGTGCCAGCAGTTTTAGACAGGGGGAAGAGACCCAGTACTTC.

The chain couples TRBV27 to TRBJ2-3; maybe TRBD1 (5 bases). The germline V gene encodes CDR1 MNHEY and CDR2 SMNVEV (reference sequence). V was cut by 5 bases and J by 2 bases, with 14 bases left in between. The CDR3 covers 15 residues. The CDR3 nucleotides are TGTGCCAGCAGTCCCCGACAGCGAGACACAGATACGCAGTATTTT. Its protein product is CASSPRQRDTDTQYF.

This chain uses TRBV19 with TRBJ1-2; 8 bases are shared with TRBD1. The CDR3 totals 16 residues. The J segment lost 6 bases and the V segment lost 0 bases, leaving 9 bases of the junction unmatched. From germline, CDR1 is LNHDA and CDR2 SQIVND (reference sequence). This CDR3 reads CASSIDLPGGANGYTF. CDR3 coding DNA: TGTGCCAGTAGTATAGACCTCCCAGGGGGCGCAAATGGCTACACCTTC.

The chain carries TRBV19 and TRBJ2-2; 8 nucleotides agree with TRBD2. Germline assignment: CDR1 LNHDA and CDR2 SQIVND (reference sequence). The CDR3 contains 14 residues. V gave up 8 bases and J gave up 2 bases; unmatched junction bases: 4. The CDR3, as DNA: TGTGCCAGTGAGCGGGAGCTAAACACCGGGGAGCTGTTTTTT. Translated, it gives CASERELNTGELFF.

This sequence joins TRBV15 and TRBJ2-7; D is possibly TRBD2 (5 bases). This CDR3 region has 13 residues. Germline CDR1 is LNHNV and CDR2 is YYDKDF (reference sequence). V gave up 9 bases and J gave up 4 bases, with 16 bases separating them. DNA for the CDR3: TGTGCCACAGCGGCAGAAAGGGAGTACGAGCAGTACGTC. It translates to CATAAEREYEQYV.

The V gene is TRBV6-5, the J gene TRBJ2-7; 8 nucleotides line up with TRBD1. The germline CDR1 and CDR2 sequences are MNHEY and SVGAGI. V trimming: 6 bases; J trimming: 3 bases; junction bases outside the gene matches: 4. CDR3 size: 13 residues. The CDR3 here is CASSVGTGYEQYF. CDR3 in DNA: TGTGCCAGCAGCGTTGGGACAGGCTACGAGCAGTACTTC.

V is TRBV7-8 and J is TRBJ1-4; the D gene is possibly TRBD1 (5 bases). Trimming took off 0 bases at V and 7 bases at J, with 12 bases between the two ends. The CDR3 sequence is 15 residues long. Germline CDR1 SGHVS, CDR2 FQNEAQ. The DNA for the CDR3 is TGTGCCAGCAGCTTAGCTGGGACCGGGGGTGAAAAACTGTTTTTT. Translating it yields CASSLAGTGGEKLFF.

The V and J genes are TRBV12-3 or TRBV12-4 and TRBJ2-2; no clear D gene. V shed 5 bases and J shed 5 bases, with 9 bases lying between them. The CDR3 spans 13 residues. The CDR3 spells CASSPRRTGELFF. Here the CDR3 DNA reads TGTGCCAGCAGTCCCCGCCGGACCGGGGAGCTGTTTTTT.

The CDR3: CASSSDPRLAAVRDTQYF. CDR3 nucleotides: TGTGCCAGCAGCTCCGACCCCCGACTAGCGGCCGTTAGGGATACGCAGTATTTT. The chain links TRBV7-8 to TRBJ2-3; the match to TRBD2 covers 9 bases. V was clipped by 4 bases and J by 6 bases; unmatched bases: 17. Germline CDR1 is SGHVS and CDR2 is FQNEAQ. There are 18 residues in the CDR3.

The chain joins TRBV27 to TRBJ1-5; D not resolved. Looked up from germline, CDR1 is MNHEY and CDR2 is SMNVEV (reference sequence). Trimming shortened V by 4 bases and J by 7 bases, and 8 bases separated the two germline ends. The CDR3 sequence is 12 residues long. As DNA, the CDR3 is TGTGCCAGCAGTTATGGCGGACAGCCCCAGCATTTT. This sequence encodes CASSYGGQPQHF.

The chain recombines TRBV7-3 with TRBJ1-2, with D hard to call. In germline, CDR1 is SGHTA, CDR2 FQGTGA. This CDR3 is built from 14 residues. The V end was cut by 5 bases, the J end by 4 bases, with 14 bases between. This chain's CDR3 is CASSQPDSLYGYTF. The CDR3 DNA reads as TGTGCCAGCAGCCAACCAGATAGCCTCTATGGCTACACCTTC.

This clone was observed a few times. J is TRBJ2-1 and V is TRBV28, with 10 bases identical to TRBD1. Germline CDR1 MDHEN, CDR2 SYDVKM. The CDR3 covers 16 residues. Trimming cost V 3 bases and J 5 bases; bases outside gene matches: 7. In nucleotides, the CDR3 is TGTGCCAGCAGTTTCTCGGGGACAGGGGACCACAATGAGCAGTTCTTC. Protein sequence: CASSFSGTGDHNEQFF.

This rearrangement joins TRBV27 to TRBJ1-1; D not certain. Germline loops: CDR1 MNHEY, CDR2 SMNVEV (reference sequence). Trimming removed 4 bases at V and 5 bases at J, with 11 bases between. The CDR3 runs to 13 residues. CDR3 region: CASSWPGGTEAFF. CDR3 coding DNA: TGTGCCAGCAGTTGGCCCGGCGGGACTGAAGCTTTCTTT.

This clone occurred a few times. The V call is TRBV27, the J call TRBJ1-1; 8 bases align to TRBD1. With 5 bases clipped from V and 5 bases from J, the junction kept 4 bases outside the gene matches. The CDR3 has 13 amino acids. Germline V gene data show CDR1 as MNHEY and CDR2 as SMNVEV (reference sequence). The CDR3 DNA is TGTGCCAGCAGTACCGACAGGGGAACTGAAGCTTTCTTT. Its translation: CASSTDRGTEAFF.

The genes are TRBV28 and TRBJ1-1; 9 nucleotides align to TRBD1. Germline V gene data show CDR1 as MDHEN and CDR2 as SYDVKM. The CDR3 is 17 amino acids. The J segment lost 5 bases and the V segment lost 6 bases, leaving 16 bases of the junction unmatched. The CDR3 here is CASSQLTADRGGTEAFF. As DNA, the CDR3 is TGTGCCAGCAGCCAACTAACGGCGGACAGGGGAGGAACTGAAGCTTTCTTT.

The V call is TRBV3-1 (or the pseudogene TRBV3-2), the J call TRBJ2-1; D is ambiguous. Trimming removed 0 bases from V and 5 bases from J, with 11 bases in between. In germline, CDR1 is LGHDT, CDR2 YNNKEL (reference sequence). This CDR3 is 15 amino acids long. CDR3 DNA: TGTGCCAGCAGCCAAGAATTTGGCCCCAACAATGAGCAGTTCTTC. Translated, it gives CASSQEFGPNNEQFF.

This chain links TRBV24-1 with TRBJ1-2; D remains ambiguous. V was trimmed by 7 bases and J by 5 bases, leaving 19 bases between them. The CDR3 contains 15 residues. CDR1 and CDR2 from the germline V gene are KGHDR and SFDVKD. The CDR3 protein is CATSDGQTISYGYTF. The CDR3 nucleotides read TGTGCCACCAGCGATGGGCAGACGATTTCATATGGCTACACCTTC.

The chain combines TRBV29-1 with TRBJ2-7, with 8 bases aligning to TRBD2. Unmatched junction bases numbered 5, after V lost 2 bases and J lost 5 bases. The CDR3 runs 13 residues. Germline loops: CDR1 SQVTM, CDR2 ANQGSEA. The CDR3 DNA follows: TGCAGCGTTGAACCCAGCGGGAGCCACGAGCAGTACTTC. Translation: CSVEPSGSHEQYF.

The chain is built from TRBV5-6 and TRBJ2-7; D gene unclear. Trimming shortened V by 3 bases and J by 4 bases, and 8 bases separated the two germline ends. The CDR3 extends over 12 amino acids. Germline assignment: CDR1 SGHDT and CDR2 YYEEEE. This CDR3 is CASSSQIYEQYF. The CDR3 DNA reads TGTGCCAGCAGCTCCCAAATTTACGAGCAGTACTTC.

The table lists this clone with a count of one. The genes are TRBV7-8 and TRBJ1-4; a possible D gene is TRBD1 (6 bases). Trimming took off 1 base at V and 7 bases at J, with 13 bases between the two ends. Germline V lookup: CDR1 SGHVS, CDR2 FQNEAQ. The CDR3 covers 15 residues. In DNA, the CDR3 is TGTGCCAGCAGCTTAGTCCAGGACAGTTCTGAAAAACTGTTTTTT. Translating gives CASSLVQDSSEKLFF.